The 22 T cell receptor beta chains given below trace back to one sample, sequenced in a study of shared clonotypes between healthy human individuals. Sequencing was performed with immunoSEQ multiplex PCR; in TCRdb, only in-frame clones are kept and a portion is missing. Here the sample spans around 1,900,000 clones, over 85% being singletons. Naive CD8 isolation took CD45RO-negative cells positively selected for CCR7 and excluded terminally differentiated effector memory CD45RA+ cells. Sequenced sample: naive CD8+ T cells from PBMCs. The source is a man younger than 35 in good health. Some clones in this sample may be carry-over from other donors' samples.

This clone has only a few counts. The chain links TRBV7-9 to TRBJ1-1; 8 bases are shared with TRBD1. Germline V gene data show CDR1 as SEHNR and CDR2 as FQNEAQ (reference sequence). The CDR3 loop spans 14 amino acids. Trimming at V came to 1 base and at J to 4 bases, leaving 2 bases not matched to a gene. This chain's CDR3 is CASSLGQGPTEAFF. Written as DNA, the CDR3 is TGTGCCAGCAGCTTAGGACAGGGGCCCACTGAAGCTTTCTTT.

CDR3 residues: CASSEMSSGYTGELFF. In DNA form, the CDR3 reads TGTGCCAGCAGTGAAATGTCTAGCGGTTACACCGGGGAGCTGTTTTTT. The rearrangement links TRBV6-1 to TRBJ2-2, with 7 positions matching TRBD2. The V segment lost 2 bases and the J segment 3 bases; nucleotides outside the gene matches: 6. The CDR3 length is 16 residues. Germline assignment: CDR1 MNHNS and CDR2 SASEGT.

V usage is TRBV25-1 and J usage is TRBJ2-2; D may be TRBD2 (6 bases). Trimming took 2 bases from V and 6 from J, leaving 16 bases between them. This CDR3 spans 16 amino acids. Germline lookup yields CDR1 MGHDK and CDR2 SYGVNS. The CDR3 coding sequence is TGTGCCAGCAGTGAAAACCTTGGGGGGATGGCCGGGGAGCTGTTTTTT. This sequence encodes CASSENLGGMAGELFF.

The chain links TRBV19 to TRBJ1-2, with D perhaps TRBD1 (5 bases). CDR1 and CDR2 (germline): LNHDA, SQIVND (reference sequence). V gave up 7 bases and J gave up 4 bases, with 22 bases separating them. The CDR3 loop spans 16 amino acids. In nucleotides, the CDR3 is TGTGCCAGTAATCCCACCAGGGTCACGGGACCCTATGGCTACACCTTC. As protein: CASNPTRVTGPYGYTF. Using reference TRBV19 and TRBJ1-2 for the parts outside the CDR3, the full variable domain is DGGITQSPKYLFRKEGQNVTLSCEQNLNHDAMYWYRQDPGQGLRLIYYSQIVNDFQKGDIAEGYSVSREKKESFPLTVTSAQKNPTAFYLCASNPTRVTGPYGYTFGSGTRLTVV.

The J gene is TRBJ2-5, the V gene TRBV6-5; no clear D. The CDR3 is made up of 16 amino acids. Germline CDR1 and CDR2: MNHEY and SVGAGI. Trimming removed 2 bases at V and 5 bases at J, with 18 bases between. This chain's CDR3 is CASSYVSLNGMETQYF. CDR3 sequence (DNA): TGTGCCAGCAGTTACGTCTCACTAAATGGAATGGAGACCCAGTACTTC.

The chain joins TRBV19 to TRBJ2-1, with D maybe TRBD2 (5 bases). Deletions cut 3 bases from V and 4 bases from J, with 19 bases between. Germline CDR1 and CDR2: LNHDA and SQIVND (reference sequence). This CDR3 has 17 residues. CDR3 nucleotide sequence: TGTGCCAGTAGTATTGGGAGTCTGGTTTGGGGTTACAATGAGCAGTTCTTC. This gives the protein CASSIGSLVWGYNEQFF.

The V gene is TRBV28, the J gene TRBJ1-2, with D possibly being TRBD1 (6 bases). Trimming cost V 2 bases and J 5 bases, with 12 bases left between them. CDR3 size: 14 residues. The germline gives CDR1 MDHEN, CDR2 SYDVKM. This CDR3 reads CASSLRWTDYGYTF. The CDR3, as DNA: TGTGCCAGCAGTTTAAGGTGGACAGATTATGGCTACACCTTC.

The rearrangement joins TRBV28 to TRBJ2-7; TRBD2 aligns across 8 bases. Germline V gene sequence: CDR1 MDHEN, CDR2 SYDVKM. Unmatched junction bases numbered 10, after V lost 3 bases and J lost 6 bases. The CDR3 runs to 15 residues. This chain's CDR3 is CASSFERENGPEQYF. The CDR3 DNA reads TGTGCCAGCAGTTTTGAGCGGGAGAACGGTCCCGAGCAGTACTTC.

V is TRBV7-2 and J is TRBJ1-5; 8 bases match TRBD1. Trimming cost V 3 bases and J 0 bases; bases outside gene matches: 7. Per germline, CDR1 SGHTA and CDR2 FQGNSA. This CDR3 has 17 amino acids. CDR3 bases: TGTGCCAGCAGCTTGATCACCGGGACAGGTAGCAATCAGCCCCAGCATTTT. As protein: CASSLITGTGSNQPQHF.

This chain joins TRBV6-5 and TRBJ2-2; 12 positions agree with TRBD1. V shed 2 bases and J 6 bases; nucleotides not matched to a gene: 4. Germline CDR1 MNHEY, CDR2 SVGAGI. This CDR3 is 16 amino acids long. The CDR3 DNA reads TGTGCCAGCAGTTACACCGGGACAGGGGGCCCCGGGGAGCTGTTTTTT. Its protein product is CASSYTGTGGPGELFF.

The chain joins TRBV7-2 to TRBJ2-7; the match to TRBD1 covers 7 bases. V dropped 4 bases and J dropped 3; count of bases not matched to a gene: 15. Germline CDR1 and CDR2: SGHTA and FQGNSA. The CDR3 length is 17 residues. The CDR3 sequence is CASSSLEGARRFYEQYF. The CDR3 bases are TGTGCCAGCAGCTCATTAGAGGGGGCGAGGCGGTTCTACGAGCAGTACTTC.

Worth noting for this clone: A read error may account for a junction end that differs from germline. This chain connects TRBV11-2 to TRBJ1-1, with unresolved D. Germline V gives CDR1 SGHAT, CDR2 FQNNGV. This CDR3 region has 12 residues. The CDR3 loop reads CARAGGNAEAFF. The CDR3 DNA sequence: TGTGCCCGAGCCGGTGGGAACGCTGAAGCTTTCTTT.

V usage is TRBV27 and J usage is TRBJ2-3; TRBD2 agrees at 8 bases. Germline V gene lookup returns CDR1 MNHEY and CDR2 SMNVEV (reference sequence). Trimming removed 1 base from V and 6 bases from J; junction bases left unmatched: 12. The CDR3 has 17 amino acids. The CDR3 nucleotides are TGTGCCAGCAGTTTATTGGGGACTAGAGCCGCAGGTGATACGCAGTATTTT. Its protein is CASSLLGTRAAGDTQYF.

The chain is built from TRBV7-9 and TRBJ2-7, with unresolved D. The CDR3 consists of 13 residues. Germline V gene lookup returns CDR1 SEHNR and CDR2 FQNEAQ (reference sequence). The germline V and J ends were trimmed by 3 bases and 3 bases, with 9 bases remaining between them. The CDR3 nucleotides are TGTGCCAGCAGCTTGGGCAGCGTCTACGAGCAGTACTTC. Residues: CASSLGSVYEQYF.

V and J are TRBV7-9 and TRBJ2-1; 9 bases map to TRBD2. The CDR3 runs to 17 residues. The germline V gene has CDR1 SEHNR and CDR2 FQNEAQ (reference sequence). V lost 5 bases and J lost 6; bases outside the gene matches: 14. The CDR3 coding sequence is TGTGCCAGCAGCACCCCGGATGGCGGGAGGGCTGGCAATGAGCAGTTCTTC. This encodes CASSTPDGGRAGNEQFF.

The CDR3 DNA follows: TGTGCCAGCAGCTGGGGACTGGGCTACGAGCAGTACTTC. Protein sequence: CASSWGLGYEQYF. The genes are TRBV27 and TRBJ2-7; D may be TRBD2 (6 bases). Germline V gene data show CDR1 as MNHEY and CDR2 as SMNVEV (reference sequence). The CDR3 runs to 13 residues. V lost 6 bases, J lost 3 bases, and 12 bases lay in between.

CDR3 in DNA: TGCGCCAGCAGCCAAGACAGGGACGGTGAAGCTTTCTTT. Translated, it gives CASSQDRDGEAFF. This sequence joins TRBV4-1 and TRBJ1-1; D perhaps matches TRBD1 (5 bases). Trimming shortened V by 0 bases and J by 7 bases, and 9 bases separated the two germline ends. Germline loops: CDR1 MGHRA, CDR2 YSYEKL. The CDR3 is 13 amino acids.

The CDR3 is CASSQGRGNTIYF. For the CDR3, the DNA is TGTGCCAGCAGCCAAGGCCGGGGAAACACCATATATTTT. The genes are TRBV4-2 and TRBJ1-3; no clear D. The germline V gene encodes CDR1 LGHNA and CDR2 YNFKEQ. Trimming took 1 base from V and 4 from J, leaving 5 bases between them. The CDR3 covers 13 residues.

Details on this clone: Other DNA sequences within the sample encode an identical CDR3. This rearrangement joins TRBV27 to TRBJ2-7; D gene ambiguous. V was cut by 2 bases and J by 4 bases, with 9 bases left in between. Germline CDR1 is MNHEY and CDR2 is SMNVEV (reference sequence). This CDR3 is built from 13 residues. The CDR3 DNA follows: TGTGCCAGCAGTTTAGGAGCCACATACGAGCAGTACTTC. Translated: CASSLGATYEQYF.

The rearrangement links TRBV7-9 to TRBJ2-7; D perhaps matches TRBD1 (5 bases). Germline-derived CDR1 and CDR2 are SEHNR and FQNEAQ (reference sequence). Between the trimmed V and J ends, which lost 5 bases and 7 bases, there was a span of 12 bases. The CDR3 loop spans 12 amino acids. The chain's CDR3 is CASSPNRIEQYF. CDR3 bases: TGTGCCAGCAGCCCTAACAGGATTGAGCAGTACTTC.

The chain recombines TRBV27 with TRBJ2-7; TRBD2 aligns across 8 bases. The CDR3 is 14 residues long. Trimming cost V 3 bases and J 5 bases; bases outside gene matches: 6. Germline V CDR1 and CDR2: MNHEY, SMNVEV (reference sequence). The CDR3 reads CASSFRGGLDEQYF. The CDR3 region has the DNA TGTGCCAGCAGTTTCCGGGGGGGTTTGGACGAGCAGTACTTC.

This rearrangement joins TRBV27 to TRBJ2-3; TRBD2 agrees at 11 bases. V was clipped by 5 bases and J by 6 bases; unmatched bases: 4. Germline values: CDR1 MNHEY, CDR2 SMNVEV (reference sequence). CDR3 length: 14 amino acids. CDR3 nucleotide sequence: TGTGCCAGCAGTCCGACTAGCGGGGTGGATACGCAGTATTTT. Its translation is CASSPTSGVDTQYF.